One and the same sample provided the 9 T cell receptor beta chains below, sequenced in a study of T cells in women clearing cervical HPV infection. Profiled with immunoSEQ multiplex PCR; TCRdb holds only in-frame clones, not every one. This sample lists around 41,000 clones; its ten largest clones have 7.6%. The sample comprised blood buffy coat. The receptors were sampled from a woman between 18 and 70 years old with a cervical HPV16 infection that either progressed to CIN3+ or cleared (not recorded which).

The DNA read from the CDR3 is TGTGCCAGCAGCTTAAAGGCGGGAGTCGCTGAG. Translating it yields CASSLKAGVAE. The whole CDR3 sequence is CASSLKAGVAEQFF. This chain links TRBV7-6 with TRBJ2-1; 7 nucleotides align to TRBD2. Read coverage stops 3 residues before the CDR3 terminus; the germline J gene supplies the remainder. Per the germline V gene, CDR1 is SGHVS and CDR2 is FNYEAQ. The CDR3 has 14 residues. The V gene end was trimmed by 2 bases and the J gene end by 9 bases; junction bases not matched to a gene: 7.

Note on this clone: The read terminates 3 residues before the CDR3 end, so the remaining end is supplied by the germline J gene. The chain recombines TRBV20-1 with TRBJ1-5, with D maybe TRBD1 (5 bases). The CDR3 has 14 amino acids. Germline CDR1 and CDR2: DFQATT and SNEGSKA (reference sequence). The CDR3 bases that were read are TGCAGTGCTAGGGGTTACGGGGGGGGTGGCCCC. This encodes CSARGYGGGGP. The whole CDR3 sequence is CSARGYGGGGPQHF.

On this clone itself: The CDR3 goes on 3 residues after the read ends, and that part is filled in from the germline J gene. The chain is built from TRBV23-1 and TRBJ1-5; possibly TRBD1 for D (5 bases). TRBV23-1 counts as an open reading frame of uncertain function. The CDR3 runs to 18 residues. Between the trimmed V and J ends, which lost 2 bases and 0 bases, there was a span of 17 bases. The part of the CDR3 DNA that was read is TGCGCCAGCAGTCAACCCGAGGGGTACCTATATAGCAATCAGCCC. Translated, it gives CASSQPEGYLYSNQP. The whole CDR3 protein is CASSQPEGYLYSNQPQHF.

Points on this clone: The CDR3 end lies 3 residues beyond the end of the read and is filled in from the germline J gene. J is TRBJ2-5 and V is TRBV29-1; D remains ambiguous. Trimming shortened V by 7 bases and J by 5 bases, and 14 bases separated the two germline ends. Germline-derived CDR1 and CDR2 are SQVTM and ANQGSEA. The CDR3 sequence is 12 residues long. The part of the CDR3 DNA that was read is TGCAGCGCTGATGATTCTAGGGAGACC. Amino acid sequence: CSADDSRET. The whole CDR3 sequence is CSADDSRETQYF.

In the case of this clone: The read is 3 residues too short to cover the CDR3 end, so that end is filled in from the germline J gene. J is TRBJ1-4 and V is TRBV5-4; 9 bases line up with TRBD1. The CDR3 has 15 amino acids. With V trimmed by 4 bases and J by 8 bases, 9 bases remained unmatched. Germline CDR1 SGHNT, CDR2 YYREEE (reference sequence). CDR3 protein: CASSTQGQGREKLFF. CDR3 bases read: TGTGCCAGCAGCACTCAGGGACAGGGTCGGGAAAAA.

A remark on this clone: The read comes to an end 3 residues before the CDR3 does, leaving the germline J gene to fill in the end. The chain recombines TRBV28 with TRBJ1-5; 11 nucleotides agree with TRBD1. Per the germline V gene, CDR1 is MDHEN and CDR2 is SYDVKM. This CDR3 is built from 15 residues. Trimming cost V 5 bases and J 7 bases; bases outside gene matches: 7. The DNA read from the CDR3 is TGTGCCAGCAGTAGGACAGGGGGCTCGGGACAGCCC. Its protein is CASSRTGGSGQP. The full CDR3 is CASSRTGGSGQPQHF.

On this clone: The CDR3 goes on 3 residues after the read ends, and that part is filled in from the germline J gene. The chain employs TRBV20-1 and TRBJ1-5, with TRBD1 matching over 7 bases. The CDR3 is 14 residues long. Germline-derived CDR1 and CDR2 are DFQATT and SNEGSKA (reference sequence). V shed 7 bases and J 7 bases; nucleotides not matched to a gene: 13. The CDR3 bases that were read are TGCAGTGGAGGTGTGGAGGGGGCCAGGCAGCCC. Translated, it gives CSGGVEGARQP. The entire CDR3 reads CSGGVEGARQPQHF.

A note on this clone: From the germline J gene comes the end of the CDR3, since the read stops 3 residues before it. The V and J genes are TRBV5-6 and TRBJ1-2; D may be TRBD1 (6 bases). The length of the CDR3 is 13 residues. Trimming cost V 4 bases and J 4 bases, with 11 bases left between them. CDR1 is SGHDT and CDR2 is YYEEEE in the germline V gene. The chain's CDR3 is CASSLDRIYGYTF. The CDR3 bases that were read are TGTGCCAGCAGCCTCGACAGGATCTATGGC.

Note on this clone: The read ends 3 residues shy of where the CDR3 ends; the end is completed using the germline J gene. The chain combines TRBV2 with TRBJ1-4, with D perhaps TRBD1 (5 bases). The CDR3 is 15 residues long. Per germline, CDR1 SNHLY and CDR2 FYNNEI. The ends were cut back, 7 bases at V and 8 bases at J, with 20 bases in the middle. CDR3 bases read: TGTGCCAGCACCGGAGGAGGGGCAGTTGGCGAAAAA. The encoded protein is CASTGGGAVGEK. The complete CDR3 sequence is CASTGGGAVGEKLFF. Full variable domain (rest looked up from reference TRBV2 and TRBJ1-4): EPEVTQTPSHQVTQMGQEVILRCVPISNHLYFYWYRQILGQKVEFLVSFYNNEISEKSEIFDDQFSVERPDGSNFTLKIRSTKLEDSAMYFCASTGGGAVGEKLFFGSGTQLSVL.